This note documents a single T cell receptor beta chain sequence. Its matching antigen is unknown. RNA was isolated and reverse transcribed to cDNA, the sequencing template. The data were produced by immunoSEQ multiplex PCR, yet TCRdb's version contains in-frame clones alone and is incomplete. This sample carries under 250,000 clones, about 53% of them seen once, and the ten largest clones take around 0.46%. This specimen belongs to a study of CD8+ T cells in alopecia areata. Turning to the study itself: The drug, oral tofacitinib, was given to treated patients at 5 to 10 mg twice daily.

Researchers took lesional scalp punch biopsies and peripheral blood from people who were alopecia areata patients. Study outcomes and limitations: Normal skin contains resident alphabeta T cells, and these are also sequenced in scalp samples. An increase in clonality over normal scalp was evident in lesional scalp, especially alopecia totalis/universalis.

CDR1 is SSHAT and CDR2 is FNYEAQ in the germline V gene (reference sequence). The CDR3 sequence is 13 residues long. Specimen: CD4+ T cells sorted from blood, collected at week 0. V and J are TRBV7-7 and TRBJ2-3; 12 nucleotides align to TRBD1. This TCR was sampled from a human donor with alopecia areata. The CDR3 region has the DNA TGTGCTACTCAGGGACAGGGGGCCCATACGCAGTATTTT. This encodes CATQGQGAHTQYF.